The 25 T cell receptor beta chains below all came from one sample that was sequenced in a study of blood T cells in healthy people across ages. It was with a sample-barcoded 5' primer and a J-beta primer mix that a second PCR of roughly 7 to 12 cycles was run. TCRdb reprocessed the 5' RACE reads via MiXCR and lists one record per CDR3 protein. Counted here are 500,000 to 700,000 distinct CDR3 sequences, about 30% occurring once; the ten biggest clones make up approximately 14%. The specimen sequenced was blood. The receptors derive from an elderly woman in good health.

This clonotype was detected many times. The chain links TRBV9 to TRBJ2-1, with 9 bases that match TRBD2. This CDR3 has 16 amino acids. The J segment lost 5 bases and the V segment lost 0 bases, leaving 6 bases of the junction unmatched. Germline V gene lookup returns CDR1 SGDLS and CDR2 YYNGEE. CDR3 DNA: TGTGCCAGCAGCGTAGGGGTAGCGGGGGTGCACAATGAGCAGTTCTTC. The encoded protein is CASSVGVAGVHNEQFF.

The chain combines TRBV4-3 with TRBJ1-3, with D hard to call. This CDR3 comprises 16 residues. V was pared by 1 base and J by 0 bases, with 10 bases between. CDR1 is LGHNA, CDR2 YSLEER, per germline. CDR3 nucleotide sequence: TGCGCCAGCAGCCAAGGATCAAGCCTCTCTGGAAACACCATATATTTT. It translates to CASSQGSSLSGNTIYF.

This clonotype has at least ten counts. The chain carries TRBV6-5 and TRBJ1-2, with D uncertain. This CDR3 is 14 amino acids long. The germline V and J ends were trimmed by 6 bases and 3 bases, with 14 bases remaining between them. Germline assignment: CDR1 MNHEY and CDR2 SVGAGI. The DNA of the CDR3 is TGTGCCAGCAGCTCCCTGGTTGGGGACTATGGCTACACCTTC. This encodes CASSSLVGDYGYTF.

In its sample, this clonotype was seen many times. The chain uses TRBV7-8 and TRBJ1-4; D is unresolved. Germline CDR1 SGHVS, CDR2 FQNEAQ. Trimming pared 2 bases from V and 0 bases from J, leaving 4 bases between. This CDR3 region has 14 residues. The CDR3, as DNA: TGTGCCAGCAGCTTATCGGCAACTAATGAAAAACTGTTTTTT. Residues: CASSLSATNEKLFF.

The CDR3 spells CSALRTVEAFF. The DNA of the CDR3 is TGCAGTGCTCTACGGACAGTTGAAGCTTTCTTT. The chain joins TRBV20-1 to TRBJ1-1, with D possibly matching TRBD1 (6 bases). Germline CDR1 and CDR2: DFQATT and SNEGSKA (reference sequence). V was pared by 5 bases and J by 7 bases, with 11 bases between. The CDR3 runs 11 residues.

The table lists this clonotype with a few counts. The chain combines TRBV9 with TRBJ2-1; D is perhaps TRBD2 (6 bases). The CDR3 extends over 16 amino acids. In germline, CDR1 is SGDLS, CDR2 YYNGEE. V shed 0 bases and J shed 3 bases, with 13 bases lying between them. In DNA form, the CDR3 reads TGTGCCAGCAGCGTAGTGGGAAGGGACTTCTACAATGAGCAGTTCTTC. Encoded protein: CASSVVGRDFYNEQFF.

This clonotype was observed a few times. V and J are TRBV20-1 and TRBJ1-1; D is possibly TRBD1 (5 bases). Germline V gene lookup returns CDR1 DFQATT and CDR2 SNEGSKA (reference sequence). CDR3 length: 15 residues. V was shortened by 0 bases and J by 0 bases, with 11 bases between the two germline ends. The chain's CDR3 is CSARDPKGLNTEAFF. The CDR3 nucleotides read TGCAGTGCTAGAGACCCAAAGGGGCTGAACACTGAAGCTTTCTTT.

This clonotype was seen a few times. A read error is possible here, since a much larger clone lies one base away. J is TRBJ2-5 and V is TRBV28, with 7 bases identical to TRBD1. Germline-derived CDR1 and CDR2 are MDHEN and SYDVKM. After removal of 4 bases from V and 11 bases from J, the junction contained 16 bases not matched to a gene. This CDR3 is 15 amino acids long. This CDR3 reads CASSSSGTVYNEQYF. DNA of the CDR3: TGTGCCAGCAGTTCCTCCGGGACAGTCTACAATGAGCAGTACTTC. The complete variable domain, with remaining parts taken from reference TRBV28 and TRBJ2-5, reads DVKVTQSSRYLVKRTGEKVFLECVQDMDHENMFWYRQDPGLGLRLIYFSYDVKMKEKGDIPEGYSVSREKKERFSLILESASTNQTSMYLCASSSSGTVYNEQYFGPGTRLLVL.

This clonotype occurred many times. CDR3 amino acids: CASSLDSGLYNEQFF. CDR3 sequence (DNA): TGCGCCAGCAGCTTGGATAGCGGGCTCTACAATGAGCAGTTCTTC. This chain uses TRBV5-1 with TRBJ2-1; 7 bases fit TRBD2. The V and J ends lost 0 bases and 3 bases, in that order; junction bases with no gene match: 3. This CDR3 has 15 amino acids. The germline V gene encodes CDR1 SGHRS and CDR2 YFSETQ.

This clonotype was seen ten or more times. V usage is TRBV28 and J usage is TRBJ1-2; 10 bases agree with TRBD1. This CDR3 comprises 13 residues. Germline V lookup: CDR1 MDHEN, CDR2 SYDVKM. With 7 bases clipped from V and 7 bases from J, the junction kept 6 bases outside the gene matches. Here the CDR3 reads CASILTGGRGYTF. In DNA, the CDR3 is TGTGCCAGCATCTTGACAGGGGGCCGTGGCTACACCTTC.

Turning to this clonotype: Compared with germline, one end of the junction differs, possibly owing to a read error. The chain recombines TRBV7-2 with TRBJ2-5, with 8 bases aligning to TRBD1. The CDR3 has 14 amino acids. Germline lookup yields CDR1 SGHTA and CDR2 FQGNSA. The DNA for the CDR3 is TGCGCCAGCAGCCCAAGACAGGGGTGGAAGACCCAGTACTTC. Protein sequence: CASSPRQGWKTQYF.

This clonotype was observed a few times. The rearrangement uses TRBV20-1 and TRBJ2-2; D might be TRBD1 or TRBD2, each matching 5 bases. Germline loops: CDR1 DFQATT, CDR2 SNEGSKA (reference sequence). Trimming stripped 5 bases from V and 3 bases from J, with 19 bases between. The CDR3 covers 16 residues. DNA of the CDR3: TGCAGTGCTCCCAGGGTGGCGGGTTGGGACACCGGGGAGCTGTTTTTT. Translating it yields CSAPRVAGWDTGELFF.

This clonotype was observed at least ten times. The chain combines TRBV7-8 with TRBJ2-1, with 7 bases fitting TRBD2. After removal of 1 base from V and 4 bases from J, the junction contained 10 bases not matched to a gene. Germline CDR1 and CDR2: SGHVS and FQNEAQ. This CDR3 comprises 17 residues. The CDR3 DNA follows: TGTGCCAGCAGCTTAGGATCTAGCGGTAGATTATACAATGAGCAGTTCTTC. Its protein product is CASSLGSSGRLYNEQFF.

The chain employs TRBV6-1 and TRBJ1-1; D is uncertain. V shed 3 bases and J shed 1 base, with 9 bases lying between them. Looked up from germline, CDR1 is MNHNS and CDR2 is SASEGT. This CDR3 region has 14 residues. DNA for the CDR3: TGTGCCAGCAGTGAGGTAGGGAGGAACACTGAAGCTTTCTTT. It yields the protein CASSEVGRNTEAFF.

In regard to this clonotype: This sequence may be a read error, since a much larger clone differs from it by one base. This rearrangement joins TRBV7-2 to TRBJ2-7, with unresolved D. The CDR3 runs to 14 residues. Trimming took 3 bases from V and 7 from J, leaving 16 bases between them. Germline V lookup: CDR1 SGHTA, CDR2 FQGNSA. The CDR3 sequence: CASSFNSGWNEQYF. CDR3 nucleotides: TGTGCCAGCAGCTTCAACTCCGGATGGAATGAGCAGTACTTC.

This clonotype has at least ten counts. V is TRBV10-3 and J is TRBJ2-2; D may be TRBD2 (5 bases). CDR3 length: 15 residues. The ends were cut back, 2 bases at V and 5 bases at J, with 12 bases in the middle. The germline gives CDR1 ENHRY, CDR2 SYGVKD. CDR3 amino acids: CAISEGREGTGELFF. The CDR3 DNA reads TGTGCCATCAGTGAGGGACGGGAAGGGACCGGGGAGCTGTTTTTT.

The rearrangement links TRBV12-3 or TRBV12-4 to TRBJ1-5; 8 nucleotides match TRBD1. J gave up 4 bases and V 8 bases, and 10 bases lay outside the gene matches. The CDR3 contains 15 residues. The CDR3 spells CASAARQGWNQPQHF. CDR3 nucleotides: TGTGCCAGCGCCGCAAGACAGGGGTGGAATCAGCCCCAGCATTTT.

The chain employs TRBV9 and TRBJ2-3; tentatively, D is TRBD2 (6 bases). Germline V CDR1 and CDR2: SGDLS, YYNGEE. The CDR3 contains 15 residues. The V end lost 3 bases, the J end lost 2 bases, and 13 bases lay between the germline ends. This CDR3 reads CASSETGVPTDTQYF. DNA of the CDR3: TGTGCCAGCAGCGAAACGGGGGTCCCCACAGATACGCAGTATTTT.

This clonotype was detected ten times or more. The chain joins TRBV6-5 to TRBJ2-1; D uncertain. This CDR3 has 15 residues. Germline V gene sequence: CDR1 MNHEY, CDR2 SVGAGI. Trimming left V 4 bases short and J 0 bases short, with 10 bases between. The CDR3, as DNA: TGTGCCAGCAGTTGGTCCGGGCCCTCCTACAATGAGCAGTTCTTC. It is translated as CASSWSGPSYNEQFF.

This clonotype was counted many times. V usage is TRBV5-4 and J usage is TRBJ2-3; D is unclear. Germline assignment: CDR1 SGHNT and CDR2 YYREEE (reference sequence). The CDR3 consists of 12 residues. Trimming removed 3 bases at V and 3 bases at J, with 5 bases between. DNA of the CDR3: TGTGCCAGCAGCTCCCCTACAGATACGCAGTATTTT. Translation: CASSSPTDTQYF.

This clonotype was picked up many times. The chain has TRBV7-3 and TRBJ2-6; D is undetermined. The germline CDR1 and CDR2 sequences are SGHTA and FQGTGA. CDR3 length: 16 amino acids. Deletions cut 4 bases from V and 0 bases from J, with 10 bases between. CDR3 in amino acids: CASSSRASSGANVLTF. CDR3 in DNA: TGTGCCAGCAGCTCAAGGGCGAGCTCTGGGGCCAACGTCCTGACTTTC.

This clonotype was detected a few times. CDR3: CSASPGGHGYTF. CDR3 nucleotides: TGCAGTGCTAGTCCGGGGGGCCATGGCTACACCTTC. This chain joins TRBV20-1 and TRBJ1-2; a possible D gene is TRBD1 (6 bases). The V end lost 3 bases, the J end lost 6 bases, and 11 bases lay between the germline ends. CDR3 size: 12 residues. CDR1 is DFQATT and CDR2 is SNEGSKA in the germline V gene (reference sequence).

With respect to this clonotype: One base away lies a much larger clone, so this may be a sequencing read error. The chain has TRBV6-1 and TRBJ2-7; D ambiguous. V was pared by 7 bases and J by 6 bases, with 16 bases between. CDR1 and CDR2 (germline): MNHNS, SASEGT. This CDR3 comprises 13 residues. CDR3 loop: CASTQRAPPEQYF. CDR3 nucleotides: TGTGCCAGCACCCAAAGGGCCCCCCCCGAGCAGTACTTC.

In regard to this clonotype: This may be a read error, as it is one base from a much larger clone. The chain employs TRBV11-2 and TRBJ2-3; 8 nucleotides match TRBD2. This CDR3 comprises 15 residues. CDR1 and CDR2 from the germline V gene are SGHAT and FQNNGV. Here the CDR3 DNA reads TGTGCCGGCAGCTTCGGGGGGGGGCCCACAGATACGCAGTATTTT. This encodes CAGSFGGGPTDTQYF. Full variable domain (missing parts from reference TRBV11-2 and TRBJ2-3): EAGVAQSPRYKIIEKRQSVAFWCNPISGHATLYWYQQILGQGPKLLIQFQNNGVVDDSQLPKDRFSAERLKGVDSTLKIQPAKLEDSAVYLCAGSFGGGPTDTQYFGPGTRLTVL.

This clonotype was counted once. The chain uses TRBV6-5 and TRBJ2-7; 7 bases agree with TRBD1. V dropped 8 bases and J dropped 4; count of bases not matched to a gene: 8. This CDR3 contains 13 residues. From germline, CDR1 is MNHEY and CDR2 SVGAGI. The CDR3 protein is CASRGGREYEQYF. The CDR3 DNA sequence: TGTGCCAGCCGAGGGGGCAGGGAATACGAGCAGTACTTC.